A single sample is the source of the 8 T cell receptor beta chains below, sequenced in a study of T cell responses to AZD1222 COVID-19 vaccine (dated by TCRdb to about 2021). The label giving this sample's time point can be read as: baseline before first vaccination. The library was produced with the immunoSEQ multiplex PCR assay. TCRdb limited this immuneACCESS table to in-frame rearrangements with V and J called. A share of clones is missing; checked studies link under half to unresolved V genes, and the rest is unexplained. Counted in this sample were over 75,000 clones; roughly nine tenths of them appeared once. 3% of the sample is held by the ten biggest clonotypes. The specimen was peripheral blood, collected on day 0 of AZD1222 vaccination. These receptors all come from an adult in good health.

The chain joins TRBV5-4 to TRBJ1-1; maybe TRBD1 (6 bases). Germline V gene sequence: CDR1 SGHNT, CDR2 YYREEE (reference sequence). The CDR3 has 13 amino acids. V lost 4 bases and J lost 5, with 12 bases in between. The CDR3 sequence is CASSRTVQTEAFF. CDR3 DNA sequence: TGTGCCAGCAGCCGGACAGTACAAACTGAAGCTTTCTTT.

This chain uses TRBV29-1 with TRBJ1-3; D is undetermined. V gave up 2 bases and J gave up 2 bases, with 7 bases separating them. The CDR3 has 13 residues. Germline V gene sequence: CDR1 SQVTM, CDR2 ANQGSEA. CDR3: CSVEKGAGNTIYF. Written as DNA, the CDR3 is TGCAGCGTTGAAAAGGGCGCTGGAAACACCATATATTTT.

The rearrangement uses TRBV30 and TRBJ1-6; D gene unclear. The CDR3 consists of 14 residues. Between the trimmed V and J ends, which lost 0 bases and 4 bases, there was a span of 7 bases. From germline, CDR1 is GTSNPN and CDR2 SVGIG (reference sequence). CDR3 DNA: TGTGCCTGGAGTGTGGAGCATTATAATTCACCCCTCCACTTT. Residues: CAWSVEHYNSPLHF.

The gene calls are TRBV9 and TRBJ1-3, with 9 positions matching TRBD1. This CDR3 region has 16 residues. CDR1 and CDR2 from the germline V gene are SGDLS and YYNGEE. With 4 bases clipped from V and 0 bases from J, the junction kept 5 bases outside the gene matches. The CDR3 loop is CASSSTGGYSGNTIYF. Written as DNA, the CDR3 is TGTGCCAGCAGCAGCACAGGGGGCTACTCTGGAAACACCATATATTTT.

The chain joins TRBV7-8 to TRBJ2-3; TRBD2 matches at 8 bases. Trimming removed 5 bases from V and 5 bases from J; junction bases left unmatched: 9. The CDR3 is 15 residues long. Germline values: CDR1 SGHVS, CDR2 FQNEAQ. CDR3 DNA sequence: TGTGCCAGCAGCCCCTCGGGGGGGTTAAGAGATACGCAGTATTTT. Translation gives CASSPSGGLRDTQYF.

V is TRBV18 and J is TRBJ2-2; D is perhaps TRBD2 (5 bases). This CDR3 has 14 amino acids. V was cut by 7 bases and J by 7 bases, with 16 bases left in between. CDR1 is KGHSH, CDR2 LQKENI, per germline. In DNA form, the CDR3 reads TGTGCCAGCTTCACCTCCGGGAATGGCGGGGAGCTGTTTTTT. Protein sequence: CASFTSGNGGELFF.

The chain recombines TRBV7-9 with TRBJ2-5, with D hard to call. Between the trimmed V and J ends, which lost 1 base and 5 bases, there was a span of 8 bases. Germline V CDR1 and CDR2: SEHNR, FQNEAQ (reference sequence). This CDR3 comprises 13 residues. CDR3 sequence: CASSLVSPETQYF. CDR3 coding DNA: TGTGCCAGCAGCTTAGTTAGCCCCGAGACCCAGTACTTC.

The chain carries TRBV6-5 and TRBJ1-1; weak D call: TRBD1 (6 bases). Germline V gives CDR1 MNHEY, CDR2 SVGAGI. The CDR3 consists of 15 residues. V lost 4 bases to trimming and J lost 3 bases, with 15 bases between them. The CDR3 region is CASSFTQGHDTEAFF. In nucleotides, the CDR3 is TGTGCCAGCAGTTTCACTCAGGGGCATGACACTGAAGCTTTCTTT.